Shown below are 4 T cell receptor beta chains from a single sample sequenced in a study of shared clonotypes between healthy human individuals. The repertoire was sequenced with immunoSEQ multiplex PCR; TCRdb's copy has only in-frame clones and lacks some. Of hundreds of thousands of clones listed, about 73% were seen once; the top ten hold roughly 10%. Source material: memory CD4+ T cells sorted from blood. Subset meaning: CD45RA-negative fraction. Receptors were obtained from a man aged 25-45 years in good health.

The chain is built from TRBV9 and TRBJ2-7, with 9 positions matching TRBD2. V trimming: 4 bases; J trimming: 5 bases; junction bases outside the gene matches: 13. The CDR3 runs to 16 residues. The germline CDR1 and CDR2 sequences are SGDLS and YYNGEE. The CDR3 sequence is CASSPQMGLATHEQYF. CDR3 nucleotide sequence: TGTGCCAGCAGCCCGCAAATGGGACTAGCCACCCACGAGCAGTACTTC.

The chain links TRBV13 to TRBJ2-7; TRBD2 is a possible D gene (6 bases). Trimming stripped 4 bases from V and 1 base from J, with 17 bases between. This CDR3 region has 16 residues. Germline assignment: CDR1 PRHDT and CDR2 FYEKMQ (reference sequence). CDR3 protein: CASSSKGTPRSYEQYF. The CDR3, as DNA: TGTGCCAGCAGCTCCAAAGGGACTCCGAGGTCCTACGAGCAGTACTTC.

The V and J genes are TRBV28 and TRBJ1-1; D uncertain. Trimming cost V 6 bases and J 1 base, with 6 bases left between them. CDR1 is MDHEN, CDR2 SYDVKM, per germline. The CDR3 contains 12 residues. The DNA of the CDR3 is TGTGCCAGCAGCAGCGGGAACACTGAAGCTTTCTTT. This translates into CASSSGNTEAFF.

The chain combines TRBV9 with TRBJ1-2; TRBD1 matches 7 bases. V dropped 4 bases and J dropped 0; count of bases not matched to a gene: 9. This CDR3 has 16 residues. In germline, CDR1 is SGDLS, CDR2 YYNGEE. The CDR3, as DNA: TGTGCCAGCAGCCCGACGGACAGGACGACTAACTATGGCTACACCTTC. It specifies CASSPTDRTTNYGYTF.